A selection of T cell receptor beta chains follows, all from one sample in a study of blood T cell repertoires in COVID-19. Only in-frame clones appear in the TCRdb table, and some are missing; sequencing was by immunoSEQ multiplex PCR. This sample has some 120,000 clones; around 80% occur once, and the top ten carry roughly 4%. The sequenced sample was peripheral blood. The receptors derive from a woman aged 45-65 years with acute or convalescent COVID-19. The CDR3 runs from the conserved cysteine through the conserved F or W. The D gene is left open where the match is weak. Clone size appears in some rows only: once, few, many, or a class for an expanded clone.

d_gene	j_gene	v_gene	abundance	CDR3aa	CDR3nt
TRBD1	TRBJ2-3	TRBV4-1	-	CASRPDRGRPDTQYF	TGCGCCAGCAGACCCGACAGGGGGCGCCCAGATACGCAGTATTTT
-	TRBJ2-3	TRBV27	-	CASSLRSPDTQYF	TGTGCCAGCAGTCTCCGGAGTCCAGATACGCAGTATTTT
-	TRBJ1-4	TRBV2	-	CASSERQHEKLFF	TGTGCCAGCAGTGAAAGACAGCATGAAAAACTGTTTTTT
TRBD1	TRBJ2-3	TRBV29-1	-	CSVGQGASTDTQYF	TGCAGCGTTGGACAGGGAGCTAGCACAGATACGCAGTATTTT
TRBD2	TRBJ2-6	TRBV3-1/TRBV3-2	-	CASNQGPGTSGSPLFSGANVLTF	TGTGCCAGCAACCAAGGTCCCGGGACTAGCGGGAGTCCCCTCTTCTCTGGGGCCAACGTCCTGACTTTC
-	TRBJ1-3	TRBV6-6	-	CASSYSQGSGNTIYF	TGTGCCAGCAGTTACTCGCAGGGCTCTGGAAACACCATATATTTT
-	TRBJ2-5	TRBV28	-	CASSLIVPGARETQYF	TGTGCCAGCAGTTTAATTGTGCCAGGGGCACGAGAGACCCAGTACTTC
TRBD2	TRBJ2-5	TRBV19	-	CASSTGTSVTQETQYF	TGTGCCAGTAGCACCGGGACTAGCGTAACCCAAGAGACCCAGTACTTC
TRBD1	TRBJ1-1	TRBV7-2	-	CASSLVGQAGGEAFF	TGTGCCAGCAGCTTAGTAGGACAGGCCGGTGGGGAAGCTTTCTTT
-	TRBJ2-3	TRBV10-3	once	CAVKTSSTDTQYF	TGTGCCGTCAAGACTAGTAGCACAGATACGCAGTATTTT
TRBD1	TRBJ1-5	TRBV28	-	CASSDRASNQPQHF	TGTGCCAGCAGCGACAGGGCTAGCAATCAGCCCCAGCATTTT
-	TRBJ1-1	TRBV2	-	CASSGGAEAFF	TGTGCCAGCAGTGGAGGCGCTGAAGCTTTCTTT
-	TRBJ1-1	TRBV18	few	CASSPQRGLTEAFF	TGTGCCAGCTCACCACAGCGGGGGCTTACTGAAGCTTTCTTT
TRBD1	TRBJ1-2	TRBV5-1	-	CASSLGQGAHGYTF	TGCGCCAGCAGCTTGGGACAGGGGGCGCATGGCTACACCTTC
-	TRBJ2-1	TRBV12-3/TRBV12-4	-	CASSFYTSFQFF	TGTGCCAGCAGTTTCTATACTAGCTTTCAGTTCTTC
TRBD2	TRBJ2-1	TRBV6-5	-	CASTSGGPRDEQFF	TGTGCCAGCACCTCGGGGGGGCCGCGGGATGAGCAGTTCTTC
TRBD2	TRBJ2-1	TRBV9	once	CASSVAPSGRGEQFF	TGTGCCAGCAGCGTAGCTCCTAGCGGGAGAGGTGAGCAGTTCTTC
-	TRBJ1-4	TRBV27	-	CASSFRRNEKLFF	TGTGCCAGCAGTTTCCGGCGGAATGAAAAACTGTTTTTT
-	TRBJ1-6	TRBV5-4	few	CASSPGSGIDSPLHF	TGTGCCAGCAGCCCGGGCAGCGGAATCGATTCACCCCTCCACTTT
TRBD1	TRBJ2-7	TRBV6-6	once	CASSGRDRGSYEQYF	TGTGCCAGCAGTGGCCGGGACAGGGGGTCCTACGAGCAGTACTTC
TRBD1	TRBJ1-1	TRBV7-3	few	CASSERGQGGTEAFF	TGTGCCAGCAGCGAAAGGGGACAGGGTGGGACTGAAGCTTTCTTT
TRBD1	TRBJ2-5	TRBV5-1	-	CASSSGTVQDGETQYF	TGCGCCAGCAGCTCTGGGACAGTTCAGGACGGCGAGACCCAGTACTTC
TRBD1	TRBJ1-4	TRBV5-1	-	CASATGGNEKLFF	TGCGCCAGCGCCACAGGGGGCAATGAAAAACTGTTTTTT
TRBD1	TRBJ1-1	TRBV29-1	-	CSVEEGQGLEAFF	TGCAGCGTTGAAGAAGGACAGGGGCTTGAAGCTTTCTTT
TRBD2	TRBJ2-7	TRBV7-8	-	CASSPIAGGPGAAGEQYF	TGTGCCAGCAGCCCAATAGCGGGAGGGCCGGGAGCCGCGGGGGAGCAGTACTTC
-	TRBJ1-3	TRBV9	-	CASSATRTVDTIYF	TGTGCCAGCAGCGCCACCCGGACAGTTGACACCATATATTTT
-	TRBJ1-5	TRBV20-1	-	CSASPADRSNQPQHF	TGCAGTGCTAGTCCGGCGGATCGGAGCAATCAGCCCCAGCATTTT
-	TRBJ1-5	TRBV6-5	-	CASKEDSNQPQHF	TGTGCCAGCAAGGAGGATAGCAATCAGCCCCAGCATTTT
-	TRBJ2-7	TRBV2	few	CASKTDSYEQYF	TGTGCCAGCAAGACAGACAGCTACGAGCAGTACTTC
-	TRBJ1-4	TRBV6-5	-	CASSYAGAGEKLFF	TGTGCCAGCAGTTACGCGGGGGCTGGTGAAAAACTGTTTTTT
TRBD1	TRBJ2-4	TRBV11-2	-	CASSTGQVLAKNIQYF	TGTGCCAGCAGCACCGGACAGGTTCTAGCCAAAAACATTCAGTACTTC
-	TRBJ1-2	TRBV4-1	-	CASSRLNRADYGYTF	TGCGCCAGCAGCCGACTAAACAGAGCGGACTATGGCTACACCTTC
-	TRBJ1-5	TRBV6-5	few	CASRAPPNQPQHF	TGTGCCAGCAGAGCCCCCCCCAATCAGCCCCAGCATTTT
TRBD1	TRBJ2-2	TRBV19	few	CASRIGGGTGELFF	TGTGCCAGCCGAATAGGGGGCGGCACCGGGGAGCTGTTTTTT
-	TRBJ1-1	TRBV28	-	CASRIQGWNTEAFF	TGTGCCAGCAGGATACAGGGTTGGAACACTGAAGCTTTCTTT
-	TRBJ1-3	TRBV19	-	CASSIGRPGIRDSGNTIYF	TGTGCCAGTAGTATAGGGCGGCCGGGAATTCGGGACTCTGGAAACACCATATATTTT
-	TRBJ1-5	TRBV18	-	CASSPVSDQPQHF	TGTGCCAGCTCACCAGTCTCGGATCAGCCCCAGCATTTT
TRBD2	TRBJ2-1	TRBV9	-	CASSVSVAGVYNEQFF	TGTGCCAGCAGCGTGTCTGTAGCGGGAGTTTACAATGAGCAGTTCTTC
TRBD2	TRBJ2-3	TRBV5-4	-	CASSLALAGGPDTQYF	TGTGCCAGCAGCTTGGCCCTAGCGGGGGGGCCGGATACGCAGTATTTT
TRBD2	TRBJ2-1	TRBV9	-	CASSVDVAGGPDEQFF	TGTGCCAGCAGCGTAGATGTAGCGGGAGGGCCGGATGAGCAGTTCTTC
TRBD2	TRBJ2-1	TRBV18	few	CASSPREELRTSIFYNEQFF	TGTGCCAGCTCACCAAGGGAAGAGTTGAGGACTAGTATATTTTACAATGAGCAGTTCTTC
TRBD2	TRBJ2-1	TRBV5-1	-	CASSAGTSGFYNEQFF	TGCGCCAGCAGCGCGGGGACTAGTGGGTTCTACAATGAGCAGTTCTTC
-	TRBJ1-2	TRBV3-1/TRBV3-2	-	CASSQDRQGYGYTF	TGTGCCAGCAGCCAAGATCGGCAGGGCTATGGCTACACCTTC
-	TRBJ1-1	TRBV3-1/TRBV3-2	-	CASSRKQGTTEAFF	TGTGCCAGCAGCCGAAAACAGGGAACTACTGAAGCTTTCTTT
-	TRBJ2-6	TRBV11-2	once	CASKLAISGANVLTF	TGTGCCAGCAAACTTGCCATATCTGGGGCCAACGTCCTGACTTTC
TRBD2	TRBJ2-1	TRBV7-6	once	CASRPGLAGYNEQFF	TGTGCCAGCAGGCCGGGACTAGCGGGATACAATGAGCAGTTCTTC